This T cell receptor beta chain appears in the sequencing data of a study of OX40 agonist ivuxolimab in advanced cancers. Study background: Averaging roughly 60 years in age, with a range of about 23 to 90, the cohort was approximately 83% male. Eligibility rules accepted prior anti-PD-1, anti-PD-L1 or anti-CTLA-4 therapy, and around 38% had some. Partial responses were achieved by three patients, one with hepatocellular carcinoma and two with cutaneous melanoma.

Using immunoSEQ multiplex PCR, the repertoire was profiled, and TCRdb retains in-frame clones only, with some absent. The data show about 80,000 clones, less than 95% seen once. The germline V gene encodes CDR1 MDHEN and CDR2 SYDVKM. V was pared by 5 bases and J by 0 bases, with 9 bases of the junction left unmatched. CDR3 size: 16 residues. The rearrangement links TRBV28 to TRBJ1-2, with 7 bases aligning to TRBD1. The sequencing here drew on CD4+ or CD8+ T cells sorted from blood, taken in a trial of the OX40 agonist ivuxolimab. The sequence was collected from an adult with an advanced solid tumor such as melanoma, head and neck, liver or kidney cancer. CDR3 loop: CASSQTGNSANYGYTF. The CDR3, as DNA: TGTGCCAGCAGTCAGACAGGGAATTCCGCTAACTATGGCTACACCTTC.